The next 24 T cell receptor beta chains were all read from a single sample in a study of blood T cell repertoires in COVID-19. Only in-frame clones appear in the TCRdb table, and some are missing; sequencing was by immunoSEQ multiplex PCR. The table records 100,000 to 150,000 clones, roughly nine tenths of them present only once. Input material: peripheral blood. Receptor source: a man between 60 and 75 years old with COVID-19, enrolled during active disease.

The chain combines TRBV29-1 with TRBJ2-3; D not certain. The CDR3 spans 12 residues. Trimming left V 0 bases short and J 9 bases short, with 10 bases between. The germline V gene has CDR1 SQVTM and CDR2 ANQGSEA. The CDR3 is CSVEDLAGTQYF. The CDR3 DNA reads TGCAGCGTTGAAGATCTTGCAGGCACGCAGTATTTT.

The V gene is TRBV5-1, the J gene TRBJ2-7, with D uncertain. The CDR3 loop spans 12 amino acids. Trimming took 3 bases from V and 0 from J, leaving 4 bases between them. Per the germline V gene, CDR1 is SGHRS and CDR2 is YFSETQ. CDR3 residues: CASSSYSYEQYF. For the CDR3, the DNA is TGCGCCAGCAGCTCTTACTCCTACGAGCAGTACTTC.

This clone was counted between two and nine times. The chain combines TRBV29-1 with TRBJ2-7, with 10 positions matching TRBD1. The CDR3 sequence is 12 residues long. J was trimmed by 7 bases and V by 8 bases; bases with no gene match: 8. CDR1 is SQVTM, CDR2 ANQGSEA, per germline. In DNA, the CDR3 is TGCAGCTGTGGACAGGGGGAGGGGGAGCAGTACTTC. Translated, it gives CSCGQGEGEQYF.

This clone was counted a single time. J is TRBJ2-3 and V is TRBV7-8; 10 positions match TRBD2. V was clipped by 5 bases and J by 14 bases; unmatched bases: 16. The CDR3 has 15 amino acids. Germline loops: CDR1 SGHVS, CDR2 FQNEAQ. The CDR3 DNA is TGTGCCAGCAGCCCCGGGCTAGCGGGAGAGGGCAATCCGTATTTT. It yields the protein CASSPGLAGEGNPYF.

This chain connects TRBV19 to TRBJ2-7; 8 bases match TRBD2. J gave up 0 bases and V 5 bases, and 6 bases lay outside the gene matches. The CDR3 loop spans 15 amino acids. Per germline, CDR1 LNHDA and CDR2 SQIVND (reference sequence). The CDR3 nucleotides read TGTGCCAGTAGTCCTAGCGGGCGATCCTCCTACGAGCAGTACTTC. It encodes CASSPSGRSSYEQYF.

The chain links TRBV5-4 to TRBJ1-1; maybe TRBD1 (5 bases). Trimming removed 4 bases at V and 1 base at J, with 8 bases between. This CDR3 region has 13 residues. The V gene's germline CDR1 is SGHNT and CDR2 YYREEE (reference sequence). CDR3 sequence: CASSPTANTEAFF. CDR3 DNA: TGTGCCAGCAGCCCGACAGCGAACACTGAAGCTTTCTTT.

This clone was seen once. The CDR3 region has the DNA TGCGCCAGCAGTGAGACAGGGAGCAATCAGCCCCAGCATTTT. Its protein product is CASSETGSNQPQHF. The V call is TRBV10-2, the J call TRBJ1-5, with D tentatively TRBD1 (6 bases). Germline V gives CDR1 WSHSY, CDR2 SAAADI. The CDR3 contains 14 residues. V lost 2 bases and J 1 base, leaving 6 bases between the germline ends.

CDR3 loop: CASSPFGQVRSGANVLTF. The CDR3 DNA is TGTGCCAGCTCACCGTTCGGACAGGTGAGGTCTGGGGCCAACGTCCTGACTTTC. The V call is TRBV18, the J call TRBJ2-6; TRBD1 agrees at 7 bases. This CDR3 region has 18 residues. Per germline, CDR1 KGHSH and CDR2 LQKENI. V shed 3 bases, J shed 1 base, and the junction held 9 bases outside the gene matches.

The chain joins TRBV4-1 to TRBJ2-1, with TRBD2 as a possible D gene (6 bases). With 4 bases removed from V and 7 bases from J, the gap between germline ends came to 20 bases. CDR3 size: 16 residues. Germline-derived CDR1 and CDR2 are MGHRA and YSYEKL. The CDR3 reads CASSPNWGNAGNEQFF. In DNA form, the CDR3 reads TGCGCCAGCAGCCCGAACTGGGGGAATGCGGGAAATGAGCAGTTCTTC.

The chain recombines TRBV18 with TRBJ2-6; perhaps TRBD2 as D (5 bases). The CDR3 is 17 amino acids. Germline CDR1 is KGHSH and CDR2 is LQKENI. V was shortened by 6 bases and J by 0 bases, with 15 bases between the two germline ends. CDR3 region: CASSTVPRGSGANVLTF. CDR3 DNA: TGTGCCAGCTCGACGGTGCCCCGGGGCTCTGGGGCCAACGTCCTGACTTTC.

The chain recombines TRBV9 with TRBJ2-1; 8 nucleotides line up with TRBD1. With 2 bases clipped from V and 3 bases from J, the junction kept 4 bases outside the gene matches. CDR3 size: 15 residues. The germline V gene encodes CDR1 SGDLS and CDR2 YYNGEE. The CDR3 nucleotides are TGTGCCAGCAGCGTGGACAGGGCGAACTACAATGAGCAGTTCTTC. The encoded protein is CASSVDRANYNEQFF.

The chain couples TRBV11-2 to TRBJ1-2; no clear D. The CDR3 is 13 amino acids. CDR1 SGHAT and CDR2 FQNNGV come from the germline V gene. V lost 6 bases and J lost 5, with 13 bases in between. The CDR3 nucleotides read TGTGCCAGCAGTCTAGCGGGGTTTTATGGCTACACCTTC. Its protein is CASSLAGFYGYTF.

The rearrangement joins TRBV19 to TRBJ1-1; 8 bases are a match to TRBD1. Germline V gene sequence: CDR1 LNHDA, CDR2 SQIVND (reference sequence). This CDR3 is 14 amino acids long. V was pared by 6 bases and J by 11 bases, with 14 bases of the junction left unmatched. CDR3 region: CASSPDRGVNIAFF. The CDR3, as DNA: TGTGCCAGTAGCCCTGACAGGGGTGTTAATATTGCTTTCTTT. Based on the CDR3 plus reference TRBV19 and TRBJ1-1, the full variable domain is DGGITQSPKYLFRKEGQNVTLSCEQNLNHDAMYWYRQDPGQGLRLIYYSQIVNDFQKGDIAEGYSVSREKKESFPLTVTSAQKNPTAFYLCASSPDRGVNIAFFGQGTRLTVV.

The chain employs TRBV5-1 and TRBJ2-3; tentatively, D is TRBD1 (6 bases). This CDR3 is 16 amino acids long. CDR1 is SGHRS, CDR2 YFSETQ, per germline. V was trimmed by 1 base and J by 5 bases, leaving 17 bases between them. The CDR3 sequence is CASSLMGAPVEDTQYF. CDR3 in DNA: TGCGCCAGCAGCTTGATGGGGGCCCCTGTTGAAGATACGCAGTATTTT.

The gene calls are TRBV9 and TRBJ2-3; 10 bases match TRBD2. The CDR3 is made up of 15 amino acids. After removal of 3 bases from V and 5 bases from J, the junction contained 6 bases not matched to a gene. Germline lookup yields CDR1 SGDLS and CDR2 YYNGEE. The CDR3 DNA reads as TGTGCCAGCAGCGATAGCGGGAGGCAGGTAGATACGCAGTATTTT. It codes for CASSDSGRQVDTQYF. Complete variable domain (other parts from reference TRBV9 and TRBJ2-3): DSGVTQTPKHLITATGQRVTLRCSPRSGDLSVYWYQQSLDQGLQFLIQYYNGEERAKGNILERFSAQQFPDLHSELNLSSLELGDSALYFCASSDSGRQVDTQYFGPGTRLTVL.

J is TRBJ2-7 and V is TRBV30; D not certain. This CDR3 has 12 amino acids. Germline CDR1 and CDR2: GTSNPN and SVGIG (reference sequence). Trimming took off 0 bases at V and 5 bases at J, with 8 bases between the two ends. CDR3 protein: CAWSVYGHEQYF. The CDR3 coding sequence is TGTGCCTGGAGTGTATATGGCCACGAGCAGTACTTC.

This clone was recorded only once. The rearrangement joins TRBV11-2 to TRBJ1-4; 8 nucleotides align to TRBD1. Trimming removed 8 bases from V and 7 bases from J; junction bases left unmatched: 6. The germline CDR1 and CDR2 sequences are SGHAT and FQNNGV. The CDR3 is 13 residues long. CDR3 sequence: CASSTGVGEKLFF. The CDR3 nucleotides are TGTGCCAGCTCGACAGGGGTCGGTGAAAAACTGTTTTTT.

This clone is a singleton in its sample. The rearrangement links TRBV9 to TRBJ2-5; D might be TRBD2 (6 bases). Germline V lookup: CDR1 SGDLS, CDR2 YYNGEE. The CDR3 has 14 amino acids. Trimming removed 0 bases from V and 3 bases from J, with 9 bases in between. The CDR3 bases are TGTGCCAGCAGCGTAGCCGGGACTGAAGAGACCCAGTACTTC. The encoded protein is CASSVAGTEETQYF.

The chain has TRBV28 and TRBJ1-1, with D maybe TRBD1 (5 bases). This CDR3 is 13 amino acids long. V was pared by 7 bases and J by 3 bases, with 12 bases between. The germline V gene has CDR1 MDHEN and CDR2 SYDVKM. CDR3 sequence: CASNRNRDTEAFF. The CDR3, as DNA: TGTGCCAGCAACAGGAATCGGGACACTGAAGCTTTCTTT.

J is TRBJ2-5 and V is TRBV13; D not certain. CDR1 is PRHDT and CDR2 is FYEKMQ in the germline V gene (reference sequence). CDR3 length: 13 residues. V was shortened by 5 bases and J by 2 bases, with 9 bases between the two germline ends. Written as DNA, the CDR3 is TGTGCCAGCAGCGCGCGGAGTCAAGAGACCCAGTACTTC. Protein sequence: CASSARSQETQYF.

V is TRBV2 and J is TRBJ1-4; the D gene is possibly TRBD1 (5 bases). This CDR3 contains 15 residues. V lost 4 bases, J lost 5 bases, and 14 bases lay in between. Germline CDR1 SNHLY, CDR2 FYNNEI. The CDR3 is CASSGARGENEKLFF. CDR3 sequence (DNA): TGTGCCAGCAGTGGTGCTAGGGGCGAGAATGAAAAACTGTTTTTT. Based on the CDR3 plus reference TRBV2 and TRBJ1-4, the full variable domain is EPEVTQTPSHQVTQMGQEVILRCVPISNHLYFYWYRQILGQKVEFLVSFYNNEISEKSEIFDDQFSVERPDGSNFTLKIRSTKLEDSAMYFCASSGARGENEKLFFGSGTQLSVL.

The rearrangement uses TRBV3-1 (or the pseudogene TRBV3-2) and TRBJ1-2, with D perhaps matching TRBD1 (5 bases). The CDR3 contains 13 residues. In germline, CDR1 is LGHDT, CDR2 YNNKEL (reference sequence). Trimming left V 2 bases short and J 12 bases short, with 16 bases between. The CDR3 here is CASSQRREGKNTF. CDR3 DNA sequence: TGTGCCAGCAGCCAACGCAGGGAAGGGAAAAACACCTTC.

The rearrangement joins TRBV10-3 to TRBJ2-3, with 14 bases that match TRBD2. The trim removed 2 bases at V and 4 bases at J, leaving 5 bases unmatched. This CDR3 has 17 residues. The germline gives CDR1 ENHRY, CDR2 SYGVKD. The CDR3 loop reads CAISETGTSGSSDTQYF. CDR3 bases: TGTGCCATCAGTGAGACCGGGACTAGCGGGAGTTCAGATACGCAGTATTTT.

The rearrangement uses TRBV9 and TRBJ2-3; 8 bases match TRBD1. With V trimmed by 1 base and J by 6 bases, 7 bases remained unmatched. CDR3 size: 15 residues. Germline V CDR1 and CDR2: SGDLS, YYNGEE. CDR3 sequence (DNA): TGTGCCAGCAGCGTATCCCCGGACAGGGTGGATACGCAGTATTTT. Residues: CASSVSPDRVDTQYF. Full variable domain (remainder filled in from reference TRBV9 and TRBJ2-3): DSGVTQTPKHLITATGQRVTLRCSPRSGDLSVYWYQQSLDQGLQFLIQYYNGEERAKGNILERFSAQQFPDLHSELNLSSLELGDSALYFCASSVSPDRVDTQYFGPGTRLTVL.